The 22 T cell receptor beta chains below all came from one sample that was sequenced in a study of blood T cell repertoires in COVID-19. The table came from immunoSEQ multiplex PCR; TCRdb's copy has only in-frame clones and leaves some out. The sample yields 150,000 to 200,000 clones, roughly four fifths seen once. Sequenced input: peripheral blood. These receptors originate from a human donor with acute or convalescent COVID-19. The donor label of this sample is uncertain.

The chain recombines TRBV5-1 with TRBJ1-4, with D perhaps TRBD1 (5 bases). Per germline, CDR1 SGHRS and CDR2 YFSETQ. The CDR3 has 15 amino acids. Trimming shortened V by 1 base and J by 2 bases, and 9 bases separated the two germline ends. CDR3 DNA sequence: TGCGCCAGCAGCTTGCTGGGGGGGACTAATGAAAAACTGTTTTTT. It yields the protein CASSLLGGTNEKLFF. The full variable domain, with the rest looked up from reference TRBV5-1 and TRBJ1-4, is KAGVTQTPRYLIKTRGQQVTLSCSPISGHRSVSWYQQTPGQGLQFLFEYFSETQRNKGNFPGRFSGRQFSNSRSEMNVSTLELGDSALYLCASSLLGGTNEKLFFGSGTQLSVL.

J is TRBJ1-6 and V is TRBV30; TRBD1 might be the D (5 bases). CDR1 is GTSNPN, CDR2 SVGIG, per germline (reference sequence). V shed 5 bases and J shed 6 bases, with 17 bases lying between them. The CDR3 is 15 amino acids. In nucleotides, the CDR3 is TGTGCCTGGGAGGGGCAGGGAGGTGCTAATTCACCCCTCCACTTT. This gives the protein CAWEGQGGANSPLHF.

This clone was counted a single time. This chain links TRBV27 with TRBJ2-2; no reliable D call. CDR1 and CDR2 (germline): MNHEY, SMNVEV (reference sequence). Trimming cost V 7 bases and J 2 bases, with 26 bases left between them. The CDR3 is 19 residues long. In nucleotides, the CDR3 is TGTGCCAGCACCCACCGTAGACGTACAGCCCCCGTCAACACCGGGGAGCTGTTTTTT. Its protein product is CASTHRRRTAPVNTGELFF.

This clone was seen a single time. The gene calls are TRBV9 and TRBJ2-2; 8 bases match TRBD1. This CDR3 is built from 15 residues. V shed 0 bases, J shed 4 bases, and the junction held 2 bases outside the gene matches. The germline CDR1 and CDR2 sequences are SGDLS and YYNGEE. In DNA form, the CDR3 reads TGTGCCAGCAGCGTAGCTACAGGGGGCACCGGGGAGCTGTTTTTT. Protein product: CASSVATGGTGELFF.

The rearrangement joins TRBV6-1 to TRBJ2-5; maybe TRBD2 (6 bases). Germline V gives CDR1 MNHNS, CDR2 SASEGT. V dropped 3 bases and J dropped 1 base, with 12 bases sitting between them. The length of the CDR3 is 15 residues. The CDR3 protein is CASSDGGRLQETQYF. CDR3 bases: TGTGCCAGCAGTGACGGGGGTCGACTCCAAGAGACCCAGTACTTC.

This chain uses TRBV19 with TRBJ2-3; perhaps TRBD2 as D (6 bases). CDR1 and CDR2 (germline): LNHDA, SQIVND (reference sequence). The V end was cut by 6 bases, the J end by 2 bases, with 24 bases between. The CDR3 extends over 18 amino acids. The chain's CDR3 is CASSHEGAGGAYTDTQYF. The DNA for the CDR3 is TGTGCCAGTAGCCATGAAGGGGCAGGAGGGGCCTACACAGATACGCAGTATTTT.

This chain uses TRBV5-6 with TRBJ2-2; D perhaps matches TRBD2 (6 bases). This CDR3 has 16 amino acids. Germline V lookup: CDR1 SGHDT, CDR2 YYEEEE. V gave up 0 bases and J gave up 1 base, with 10 bases separating them. Here the CDR3 reads CASSLVPAGNTGELFF. The CDR3 region has the DNA TGTGCCAGCAGCTTGGTCCCAGCGGGGAACACCGGGGAGCTGTTTTTT.

The chain combines TRBV5-1 with TRBJ2-5; D may be TRBD2 (5 bases). This CDR3 region has 15 residues. The ends were cut back, 0 bases at V and 0 bases at J, with 9 bases in the middle. Germline V gene lookup returns CDR1 SGHRS and CDR2 YFSETQ. CDR3: CASSLVAGNQETQYF. CDR3 nucleotide sequence: TGCGCCAGCAGCTTGGTCGCCGGGAACCAAGAGACCCAGTACTTC. Full variable domain (rest looked up from reference TRBV5-1 and TRBJ2-5): KAGVTQTPRYLIKTRGQQVTLSCSPISGHRSVSWYQQTPGQGLQFLFEYFSETQRNKGNFPGRFSGRQFSNSRSEMNVSTLELGDSALYLCASSLVAGNQETQYFGPGTRLLVL.

The chain couples TRBV4-2 to TRBJ1-5; maybe TRBD1 (6 bases). This CDR3 comprises 16 residues. With 0 bases removed from V and 2 bases from J, the gap between germline ends came to 11 bases. Germline V gene lookup returns CDR1 LGHNA and CDR2 YNFKEQ. CDR3 DNA sequence: TGTGCCAGCAGCCAAGATAGGGGGTGGGGCAATCAGCCCCAGCATTTT. Its protein is CASSQDRGWGNQPQHF.

The genes are TRBV28 and TRBJ1-1; D uncertain. V was pared by 4 bases and J by 8 bases, with 11 bases between. The CDR3 extends over 12 amino acids. CDR1 MDHEN and CDR2 SYDVKM come from the germline V gene. The DNA of the CDR3 is TGTGCCAGCAGTTCCTTAATGGGCGAAGCTTTCTTT. It is translated as CASSSLMGEAFF.

The V and J genes are TRBV6-5 and TRBJ1-3; 7 bases map to TRBD1. The CDR3 has 15 amino acids. The germline V gene has CDR1 MNHEY and CDR2 SVGAGI. V dropped 2 bases and J dropped 4; count of bases not matched to a gene: 5. The CDR3 reads CASSYTGVGGNTIYF. Written as DNA, the CDR3 is TGTGCCAGCAGTTACACAGGGGTGGGAGGAAACACCATATATTTT.

The chain uses TRBV11-2 and TRBJ2-3, with TRBD2 matching over 11 bases. V lost 6 bases and J lost 2; bases outside the gene matches: 7. CDR1 is SGHAT and CDR2 is FQNNGV in the germline V gene. There are 16 residues in the CDR3. CDR3 amino acids: CASSLNSGGATDTQYF. The CDR3, as DNA: TGTGCCAGCAGTTTAAATAGCGGGGGGGCCACAGATACGCAGTATTTT.

The rearrangement uses TRBV5-1 and TRBJ1-2, with 11 bases that match TRBD1. The germline V gene has CDR1 SGHRS and CDR2 YFSETQ. This CDR3 has 15 amino acids. Trimming at V came to 4 bases and at J to 4 bases, leaving 6 bases not matched to a gene. CDR3 bases: TGCGCCAGCAGCAGGACAGGGGGCGAAATCTATGGCTACACCTTC. It yields the protein CASSRTGGEIYGYTF.

The J gene is TRBJ1-5, the V gene TRBV19; TRBD1 matches 9 bases. Germline V CDR1 and CDR2: LNHDA, SQIVND (reference sequence). Trimming removed 1 base from V and 7 bases from J; junction bases left unmatched: 8. The CDR3 has 16 amino acids. The CDR3 here is CASSIAGGQGRQPQHF. The CDR3 DNA is TGTGCCAGTAGTATAGCGGGGGGACAGGGTAGACAGCCCCAGCATTTT.

The chain couples TRBV6-6 to TRBJ1-1; D ambiguous. The V end lost 0 bases, the J end lost 8 bases, and 13 bases lay between the germline ends. The CDR3 spans 14 residues. Germline-derived CDR1 and CDR2 are MNHNY and SVGAGI (reference sequence). The CDR3 protein is CASSYSILGGEAFF. Here the CDR3 DNA reads TGTGCCAGCAGTTACTCGATACTCGGAGGAGAAGCTTTCTTT.

This clone is a singleton in its sample. The chain combines TRBV2 with TRBJ1-2; 7 bases line up with TRBD1. The V gene end was trimmed by 7 bases and the J gene end by 8 bases; junction bases not matched to a gene: 13. The germline CDR1 and CDR2 sequences are SNHLY and FYNNEI. The CDR3 loop spans 14 amino acids. The CDR3, as DNA: TGTGCCAGCACCCAAGAGACAGGGTCGGCCGGCTACACCTTC. Translation: CASTQETGSAGYTF.

The chain couples TRBV6-5 to TRBJ2-7; 10 bases align to TRBD1. V shed 10 bases and J 3 bases; nucleotides not matched to a gene: 9. Germline V gene lookup returns CDR1 MNHEY and CDR2 SVGAGI. This CDR3 region has 14 residues. In nucleotides, the CDR3 is TGTGCCACTAAGCGGGGGACAGGGGACTACGAGCAGTACTTC. It translates to CATKRGTGDYEQYF.

The CDR3 nucleotides read TGTGCCAGCAGCCGGACTAGCGGGAGAAGAGATGAGCAGTTCTTC. The encoded protein is CASSRTSGRRDEQFF. V is TRBV7-3 and J is TRBJ2-1; the match to TRBD2 covers 13 bases. The CDR3 is 15 residues long. CDR1 is SGHTA, CDR2 FQGTGA, per germline. V trimming: 5 bases; J trimming: 8 bases; junction bases outside the gene matches: 6.

This chain joins TRBV25-1 and TRBJ2-3; 8 bases align to TRBD1. The CDR3 runs 16 residues. The junction had 5 bases not matched to a gene; V was cut back by 2 bases and J by 1 base. Germline CDR1 and CDR2: MGHDK and SYGVNS. CDR3 nucleotide sequence: TGTGCCAGCAGTGAAGATCTGACAGGGGGCACAGATACGCAGTATTTT. Translated: CASSEDLTGGTDTQYF.

This sequence joins TRBV30 and TRBJ2-7, with TRBD1 identical over 9 bases. This CDR3 is 14 amino acids long. The germline gives CDR1 GTSNPN, CDR2 SVGIG (reference sequence). The trim removed 4 bases at V and 5 bases at J, leaving 9 bases unmatched. In DNA form, the CDR3 reads TGTGCCTGGAAGGGACAGGGAAACTTCCACGAGCAGTACTTC. Its protein is CAWKGQGNFHEQYF.

The V call is TRBV2, the J call TRBJ2-1; D not resolved. The CDR3 consists of 13 residues. Germline V gene lookup returns CDR1 SNHLY and CDR2 FYNNEI. V was cut by 6 bases and J by 2 bases, with 8 bases left in between. The CDR3, as DNA: TGTGCCAGCAGCCCCGTCGCCTACAATGAGCAGTTCTTC. This gives the protein CASSPVAYNEQFF.

The chain is built from TRBV11-2 and TRBJ1-2, with D tentatively TRBD1 (6 bases). CDR3 size: 14 residues. V gave up 5 bases and J gave up 4 bases, with 14 bases separating them. Germline lookup yields CDR1 SGHAT and CDR2 FQNNGV. The DNA for the CDR3 is TGTGCCAGCAGCCCAACGGCGGGGGCCTATGGCTACACCTTC. Protein product: CASSPTAGAYGYTF.